This TCR beta chain derives from a study of preoperative IRX-2 immunotherapy in early breast cancer (dated by TCRdb to between 2018 and 2021). What this sample's treatment or condition label stands for: preoperative locoregional IRX-2 cytokine immunotherapy. The samples were obtained from a phase Ib study in which preoperative, locoregional IRX-2 cytokine immunotherapy intended to prime immune responses was tested. Before surgery, IRX-2 was given to the donors, who were patients with early-stage breast cancer. As concerns this clone: Its antigen remains unidentified. It has no much larger one-base neighbor in the sample; base qualities were not kept.

Library generation was performed with the immunoSEQ multiplex PCR assay. TCRdb obtained this table from immuneACCESS and retained in-frame rearrangements with V and J assigned. These tables miss some clones; where compared with another copy, unresolved V genes account for less than half of the shortfall, and the remainder is unexplained. The sample table lists under 15,000 clones, just over 90% of them with a count of one. The top ten clones comprise roughly 28% of the sample. This sequence was found in a human donor with breast cancer. Sample acquisition took place from a patient treated with IRX-2 immunotherapy.

The bases are TGTGCCAGCAGTTACTCCAAGGACAGGGGACAGTACTTC. It is translated as CASSYSKDRGQYF. The rearranged segments are TRBV6-5 and TRBJ2-7; TRBD1 fits 9 bases in the junction. Including cysteine and phenylalanine, the CDR3 has 13 amino acids. Only the CDR3 portion is preserved as DNA: 39 bases, with reading frame beginning at the first base. From V the trimming removes 0 bases and from J it removes 10 bases, while the gene matches leave 4 bases of the junction unaccounted for. CDR1 and CDR2, looked up from the germline V gene, are MNHEY and SVGAGI.